This section outlines one T cell receptor (beta chain) sequence together with its context. Its antigen is as yet unknown. The sample comes from a study of T cell responses to AZD1222 COVID-19 vaccine. Study as a whole: Analyses pooled second doses at about 4 or about 12 weeks.

Looked up from germline, CDR1 is SGHVS and CDR2 is FNYEAQ. The CDR3 totals 15 residues. V was cut by 2 bases and J by 3 bases, with 14 bases left in between. General observations from the study: The span of vaccine-associated CD4 TCRs extended across spike, with dominance at 160-218 and 743-854. Only six people who got AZD1222 tested seropositive at baseline. Donors were chiefly white British, with a greater number of females, and clonal diversity was perhaps underestimated.

Some clones are missing from TCRdb's copy, which holds only in-frame ones; the method was immunoSEQ multiplex PCR. The sample has some 150,000 clones, around nine tenths seen once. Material: peripheral blood, obtained on day 0 of AZD1222 vaccination. This clonotype was obtained from an adult in good health. The V call is TRBV7-6, the J call TRBJ2-7; D perhaps matches TRBD1 (7 bases). CDR3 region: CASSLQGEVGYEQYF. The CDR3 bases are TGTGCCAGCAGCTTACAGGGGGAGGTAGGCTACGAGCAGTACTTC.